This entry is about one T cell receptor beta chain. This sample stems from a study of Graves' ophthalmopathy and Graves' hyperthyroidism. The overall study: The study drew peripheral blood at initial diagnosis, before any treatment.

Transcripts of RNA were the source for amplifying TCR beta CDR3 regions. An initial RT-PCR round employing HTBI primers preceded a second-round multiplex PCR. TCRdb independently ran MiXCR on the multiplex PCR reads; one entry per CDR3 protein. The sample yields some 750,000 distinct CDR3 sequences, roughly 41% seen once. Germline assignment: CDR1 MGHDK and CDR2 SYGVNS. Trimming took 3 bases from V and 1 from J; bases not matched to a gene: 5. The CDR3 consists of 16 residues. The authors diagnosed from clinical symptoms, serum thyroxine, TRAb, thyroid ultrasound and orbital computed tomography. V and J are TRBV25-1 and TRBJ2-2; the match to TRBD2 covers 7 bases. The clonotype was recovered from an adult man with Graves' ophthalmopathy. The material sequenced was peripheral blood. The CDR3 bases are TGTGCCAGCAGTGATGGTTCTAGCGGGAACACCGGGGAGCTGTTTTTT. Its translation: CASSDGSSGNTGELFF.